Below, 32 T cell receptor beta chains from the same sample are listed, as sequenced in a study of OX40 agonist ivuxolimab in advanced cancers. Assay used: immunoSEQ multiplex PCR; TCRdb lists only in-frame clones, some missing. The sample consists of some 35,000 clones, roughly four fifths of them appearing once. The starting material was CD4+ or CD8+ T cells sorted from blood, obtained in a trial of the OX40 agonist ivuxolimab. These receptors all stem from an adult with an advanced solid tumor such as melanoma, head and neck, liver or kidney cancer.

V and J are TRBV29-1 and TRBJ1-1; TRBD1 agrees at 9 bases. The CDR3 is 13 residues long. The V gene's germline CDR1 is SQVTM and CDR2 ANQGSEA. With V trimmed by 6 bases and J by 0 bases, 2 bases remained unmatched. The CDR3 DNA is TGCAGCGTGACAGGGGGTTTGAACACTGAAGCTTTCTTT. Translating it yields CSVTGGLNTEAFF.

The chain joins TRBV5-1 to TRBJ2-7, with TRBD1 matching 10 bases. This CDR3 contains 14 residues. The V gene's germline CDR1 is SGHRS and CDR2 YFSETQ. V was pared by 3 bases and J by 4 bases, with 4 bases of the junction left unmatched. The DNA for the CDR3 is TGCGCCAGCAGCTGGGGACAGGGGAGATACGAGCAGTACTTC. This codes for CASSWGQGRYEQYF. The full variable domain, rest sourced from reference TRBV5-1 and TRBJ2-7, is KAGVTQTPRYLIKTRGQQVTLSCSPISGHRSVSWYQQTPGQGLQFLFEYFSETQRNKGNFPGRFSGRQFSNSRSEMNVSTLELGDSALYLCASSWGQGRYEQYFGPGTRLTVT.

V is TRBV19 and J is TRBJ2-2; D not resolved. Germline CDR1 reads LNHDA; CDR2 reads SQIVND (reference sequence). CDR3 length equals 14 residues. Trimming took off 2 bases at V and 1 base at J, with 5 bases between the two ends. The CDR3 loop is CASSILGNTGELFF. The CDR3 bases are TGTGCCAGTAGTATACTGGGGAACACCGGGGAGCTGTTTTTT.

The genes are TRBV6-1 and TRBJ1-5; tentatively, D is TRBD1 (6 bases). Germline V lookup: CDR1 MNHNS, CDR2 SASEGT. There are 13 residues in the CDR3. Trimming cost V 5 bases and J 7 bases, with 12 bases left between them. The CDR3 bases are TGTGCCAGCAGTTTACAAGGGGGGCAGCCCCAGCATTTT. It is translated as CASSLQGGQPQHF.

This chain uses TRBV19 with TRBJ1-1; the D is unclear. The CDR3 extends over 14 amino acids. V lost 5 bases and J 4 bases, leaving 14 bases between the germline ends. The germline V gene encodes CDR1 LNHDA and CDR2 SQIVND (reference sequence). The CDR3: CASSWGPKGTEAFF. CDR3 bases: TGTGCCAGTAGTTGGGGTCCAAAGGGCACTGAAGCTTTCTTT.

V is TRBV15 and J is TRBJ2-2, with D perhaps matching TRBD1 (6 bases). The CDR3 extends over 17 amino acids. V was trimmed by 5 bases and J by 3 bases, leaving 19 bases between them. The germline V gene encodes CDR1 LNHNV and CDR2 YYDKDF (reference sequence). The CDR3 DNA is TGTGCCACCAGCTCCCAACTCGGGGACATGTACACCGGGGAGCTGTTTTTT. Its protein is CATSSQLGDMYTGELFF.

The rearrangement joins TRBV7-9 to TRBJ2-2; 8 nucleotides match TRBD1. Germline V gene lookup returns CDR1 SEHNR and CDR2 FQNEAQ (reference sequence). V shed 8 bases and J 5 bases; nucleotides not matched to a gene: 10. This CDR3 has 15 residues. CDR3 nucleotide sequence: TGTGCCAGCGCCTCCGGACAGGGTACTACCGGGGAGCTGTTTTTT. It codes for CASASGQGTTGELFF.

This sequence joins TRBV30 and TRBJ1-2, with D hard to call. Germline CDR1 reads GTSNPN; CDR2 reads SVGIG (reference sequence). Trimming removed 0 bases from V and 4 bases from J, with 12 bases in between. The CDR3 extends over 14 amino acids. The CDR3 coding sequence is TGTGCCTGGAGTGTATATCTGGGGAGCTATGGCTACACCTTC. Translation gives CAWSVYLGSYGYTF. Looking up the rest from reference TRBV30 and TRBJ1-2 gives the full variable domain: SQTIHQWPATLVQPVGSPLSLECTVEGTSNPNLYWYRQAAGRGLQLLFYSVGIGQISSEVPQNLSASRPQDRQFILSSKKLLLSDSGFYLCAWSVYLGSYGYTFGSGTRLTVV.

V gene TRBV7-8 combines with J gene TRBJ2-1; possible D gene TRBD1, 5 bases. Germline CDR1 and CDR2: SGHVS and FQNEAQ. The CDR3 has 14 residues. V lost 8 bases and J 5 bases, leaving 16 bases between the germline ends. CDR3 amino acids: CASSDSPKDNEQFF. CDR3 bases: TGTGCCAGCTCAGACAGCCCAAAGGACAATGAGCAGTTCTTC.

The J gene is TRBJ2-5, the V gene TRBV2; no definite D call. CDR1 and CDR2 from the germline V gene are SNHLY and FYNNEI. The V end lost 6 bases, the J end lost 4 bases, and 9 bases lay between the germline ends. CDR3 size: 12 residues. CDR3 sequence: CASRRALETQYF. For the CDR3, the DNA is TGTGCCAGCAGACGGGCCTTAGAGACCCAGTACTTC.

In its sample, this clone was seen a few times. The V call is TRBV5-6, the J call TRBJ1-1; the match to TRBD1 covers 7 bases. CDR1 is SGHDT and CDR2 is YYEEEE in the germline V gene. The CDR3 has 11 residues. Trimming cost V 2 bases and J 8 bases; bases outside gene matches: 0. The CDR3: CASSLQGEAFF. In DNA form, the CDR3 reads TGTGCCAGCAGCTTACAGGGGGAAGCTTTCTTT.

This chain connects TRBV2 to TRBJ2-1; tentative D call: TRBD2 (7 bases). The CDR3 runs to 15 residues. V was clipped by 6 bases and J by 0 bases, with 12 bases between them. CDR1 SNHLY and CDR2 FYNNEI come from the germline V gene. The CDR3 region is CASRAGHFSYNEQFF. The CDR3 DNA reads as TGTGCCAGCAGAGCGGGACATTTCTCCTACAATGAGCAGTTCTTC.

In DNA, the CDR3 is TGTGCCAGCAGCGACCAGGGAGTGGGAGTCTTGAGCGAGCAGTACTTC. Protein sequence: CASSDQGVGVLSEQYF. The chain joins TRBV5-6 to TRBJ2-7, with D perhaps being TRBD1 or TRBD2 (5 bases each). The length of the CDR3 is 16 residues. The V end lost 4 bases, the J end lost 6 bases, and 23 bases lay between the germline ends. Germline-derived CDR1 and CDR2 are SGHDT and YYEEEE. The entire variable domain, with the rest obtained from reference TRBV5-6 and TRBJ2-7, is as follows: DAGVTQSPTHLIKTRGQQVTLRCSPKSGHDTVSWYQQALGQGPQFIFQYYEEEERQRGNFPDRFSGHQFPNYSSELNVNALLLGDSALYLCASSDQGVGVLSEQYFGPGTRLTVT.

V usage is TRBV5-1 and J usage is TRBJ2-2, with 8 positions matching TRBD1. The CDR3 spans 15 residues. Per germline, CDR1 SGHRS and CDR2 YFSETQ. V shed 3 bases, J shed 3 bases, and the junction held 4 bases outside the gene matches. CDR3 residues: CASSYPDRDTGELFF. The CDR3 DNA reads as TGCGCCAGCAGCTATCCGGACAGGGACACCGGGGAGCTGTTTTTT.

This clone was counted once. The chain couples TRBV6-1 to TRBJ2-4; perhaps TRBD1 as D (7 bases). V was clipped by 11 bases and J by 7 bases, with 21 bases between them. Germline V gives CDR1 MNHNS, CDR2 SASEGT. The CDR3 sequence is 14 residues long. The CDR3 sequence is CACAVEAGGNIQYF. CDR3 DNA: TGTGCCTGCGCGGTTGAGGCAGGGGGGAACATTCAGTACTTC.

CDR3 loop: CASMPRENIQYF. The CDR3 DNA is TGTGCCAGCATGCCGAGGGAAAACATTCAGTACTTC. The chain carries TRBV2 and TRBJ2-4; weak D call: TRBD2 (5 bases). Germline CDR1 SNHLY, CDR2 FYNNEI. CDR3 length: 12 residues. Trimming took 7 bases from V and 5 from J, leaving 9 bases between them. Full variable domain (outside the CDR3, taken from reference TRBV2 and TRBJ2-4): EPEVTQTPSHQVTQMGQEVILRCVPISNHLYFYWYRQILGQKVEFLVSFYNNEISEKSEIFDDQFSVERPDGSNFTLKIRSTKLEDSAMYFCASMPRENIQYFGAGTRLSVL.

J is TRBJ2-7 and V is TRBV7-9; D may be TRBD2 (6 bases). CDR3 length equals 17 residues. V dropped 5 bases and J dropped 0 bases, with 20 bases sitting between them. Per the germline V gene, CDR1 is SEHNR and CDR2 is FQNEAQ (reference sequence). Written as DNA, the CDR3 is TGTGCCAGCAGCCTCTCCACCGGGACTCTCCGCTCCTACGAGCAGTACTTC. This codes for CASSLSTGTLRSYEQYF.

CDR3 sequence (DNA): TGTGCCAGCAGCATTAGAAAATTTGGGGAAGAGACCCAGTACTTC. Translating gives CASSIRKFGEETQYF. The rearrangement joins TRBV11-3 to TRBJ2-5; no firm D call. The V gene lost 5 bases and the J gene lost 3 bases, with 16 bases spanning the gap. The V gene's germline CDR1 is SGHNT and CDR2 YENEEA. CDR3 size: 15 residues.

This chain connects TRBV9 to TRBJ1-3; possible D gene TRBD1, 6 bases. Germline V CDR1 and CDR2: SGDLS, YYNGEE. V was cut by 0 bases and J by 0 bases, with 13 bases left in between. CDR3 length: 17 residues. The CDR3 nucleotides read TGTGCCAGCAGCGTAGTGGGGGGCCCTTTCTCTGGAAACACCATATATTTT. Translating gives CASSVVGGPFSGNTIYF.

This chain joins TRBV27 and TRBJ1-6; D unclear. Germline lookup yields CDR1 MNHEY and CDR2 SMNVEV (reference sequence). The CDR3 spans 15 residues. The V end was cut by 2 bases, the J end by 8 bases, with 13 bases between. The CDR3 DNA sequence: TGTGCCAGCAGTTTAAGGCTGGGATCTCATTCACCCCTCCACTTT. The encoded protein is CASSLRLGSHSPLHF.

The rearrangement links TRBV5-1 to TRBJ2-2; 7 bases match TRBD1. V dropped 4 bases and J dropped 4; count of bases not matched to a gene: 4. CDR1 is SGHRS, CDR2 YFSETQ, per germline. CDR3 length: 14 residues. This CDR3 is CASSAGTATGELFF. As DNA, the CDR3 is TGCGCCAGCAGCGCCGGGACAGCCACCGGGGAGCTGTTTTTT.

This clone has only a few counts. V gene TRBV18 combines with J gene TRBJ2-3; D may be TRBD2 (6 bases). V lost 3 bases and J lost 0, with 13 bases in between. The CDR3 totals 16 residues. Germline V gene data show CDR1 as KGHSH and CDR2 as LQKENI. The CDR3 loop reads CASSPKRARSTDTQYF. DNA of the CDR3: TGTGCCAGCTCACCTAAGCGGGCCAGGAGCACAGATACGCAGTATTTT.

V and J are TRBV30 and TRBJ1-2, with 9 bases identical to TRBD1. Germline CDR1 reads GTSNPN; CDR2 reads SVGIG (reference sequence). The trim removed 3 bases at V and 6 bases at J, leaving 2 bases unmatched. The CDR3 totals 12 residues. CDR3 in DNA: TGTGCCTGGAGGGGACAGGGACATGGCTACACCTTC. Encoded protein: CAWRGQGHGYTF.

The chain has TRBV19 and TRBJ2-3; tentatively, D is TRBD2 (7 bases). V lost 3 bases to trimming and J lost 1 base, with 17 bases between them. Germline loops: CDR1 LNHDA, CDR2 SQIVND (reference sequence). This CDR3 is 17 amino acids long. CDR3 sequence: CASSIGRGARGTDTQYF. The CDR3 bases are TGTGCCAGTAGTATTGGGAGGGGGGCGCGGGGCACAGATACGCAGTATTTT.

This clone was seen a single time. The chain combines TRBV5-1 with TRBJ2-3, with 9 positions matching TRBD2. This CDR3 contains 15 residues. The ends lost 2 bases at V and 3 bases at J; junction bases unmatched: 4. In germline, CDR1 is SGHRS, CDR2 YFSETQ. The CDR3 sequence is CASSFSLAGTDTQYF. The CDR3 region has the DNA TGCGCCAGCAGCTTCTCCCTAGCGGGGACAGATACGCAGTATTTT.

The chain joins TRBV4-1 to TRBJ2-5; D might be TRBD2 (6 bases). V was shortened by 0 bases and J by 2 bases, with 10 bases between the two germline ends. The CDR3 is 15 residues long. Germline CDR1 reads MGHRA; CDR2 reads YSYEKL. CDR3 coding DNA: TGCGCCAGCAGCCAAGATCCGACTAGGCAAGAGACCCAGTACTTC. The encoded protein is CASSQDPTRQETQYF.

This clone came up a few times. Other DNA sequences of this sample code for an identical CDR3. V is TRBV7-9 and J is TRBJ2-1; a possible D gene is TRBD1 (5 bases). The CDR3 is made up of 13 amino acids. CDR1 and CDR2 from the germline V gene are SEHNR and FQNEAQ (reference sequence). Trimming removed 5 bases from V and 3 bases from J, with 8 bases in between. The CDR3 nucleotides are TGTGCCAGCAGCGCAGACAGCTACAATGAGCAGTTCTTC. Amino acid sequence: CASSADSYNEQFF.

The V gene is TRBV28, the J gene TRBJ1-1; perhaps TRBD1 as D (5 bases). V dropped 0 bases and J dropped 3 bases, with 29 bases sitting between them. CDR1 and CDR2 (germline): MDHEN, SYDVKM. This CDR3 region has 21 residues. The DNA of the CDR3 is TGTGCCAGCAGTTTATGCGGGTTGGGGGGGGAAAACATAGCGAGGGACACTGAAGCTTTCTTT. It codes for CASSLCGLGGENIARDTEAFF.

Only a few counts were recorded for this clone. The gene calls are TRBV28 and TRBJ1-4; D call uncertain. Germline V gene lookup returns CDR1 MDHEN and CDR2 SYDVKM. The V end was cut by 6 bases, the J end by 8 bases, with 10 bases between. The CDR3 has 12 residues. CDR3 in amino acids: CASRGSLEKLFF. The CDR3 DNA is TGTGCCAGCAGGGGTTCTTTGGAAAAACTGTTTTTT.

The V call is TRBV19, the J call TRBJ1-2; D is ambiguous. V was shortened by 4 bases and J by 7 bases, with 25 bases between the two germline ends. CDR3 size: 17 residues. Per the germline V gene, CDR1 is LNHDA and CDR2 is SQIVND (reference sequence). DNA of the CDR3: TGTGCCAGTAGTACCCGGGCCCTCCGGAGGGTTATGAGTGGCTACACCTTC. Translated, it gives CASSTRALRRVMSGYTF.

J is TRBJ2-7 and V is TRBV5-1; D might be TRBD1 (6 bases). CDR1 and CDR2 (germline): SGHRS, YFSETQ. V was pared by 4 bases and J by 4 bases, with 9 bases between. CDR3 length: 12 residues. The CDR3 coding sequence is TGCGCCAGCAGCCAGGGGAAGTACGAGCAGTACTTC. Protein product: CASSQGKYEQYF.

This clone was seen a handful of times. The chain couples TRBV11-2 to TRBJ2-2; 9 bases align to TRBD2. This CDR3 is built from 15 residues. J lost 6 bases, V lost 0 bases, and 2 bases had no gene match. CDR1 and CDR2 (germline): SGHAT, FQNNGV. CDR3 region: CASSLEIAGAGELFF. CDR3 in DNA: TGTGCCAGCAGCTTAGAGATAGCGGGGGCCGGGGAGCTGTTTTTT.